This TCR beta chain derives from a study of immune characterization of retroperitoneal liposarcoma. TCRdb reprocessed the PCR reads with MiXCR, giving one entry per CDR3 protein. The repertoire holds about 10,000 distinct CDR3 sequences, with roughly 25% as singletons. The CDR3 loop spans 16 amino acids. Trimming removed 5 bases from V and 2 bases from J; junction bases left unmatched: 7. From germline, CDR1 is SGHTA and CDR2 FQGTGA. This clonotype was observed a handful of times. V usage is TRBV7-3 and J usage is TRBJ2-3; 10 nucleotides agree with TRBD2. The source of this sequence is a female donor with retroperitoneal liposarcoma. The sample taken for sequencing was tumor tissue. The CDR3: CASSGSGGAATDTQYF. CDR3 in DNA: TGTGCCAGCAGCGGGAGCGGGGGGGCCGCCACAGATACGCAGTATTTT.